Each of the 13 T cell receptor beta chains below was sequenced from the same sample in a study of blood T cells in healthy people across ages. Using a J-beta primer mix together with a sample-barcoded 5' primer, a second PCR was run for roughly 6 to 12 cycles. A single record per CDR3 protein comes from TCRdb applying MiXCR to the 5' RACE reads. This sample has some 750,000 distinct CDR3 sequences, with 22% found just once. The sequenced material came from blood. Every receptor here comes from a man in his 70s in good health.

This clonotype was counted only a few times. This sequence joins TRBV7-3 and TRBJ2-1; no reliable D call. V was cut by 1 base and J by 7 bases, with 11 bases left in between. Germline V gives CDR1 SGHTA, CDR2 FQGTGA. The CDR3 runs to 14 residues. The CDR3 loop is CASSLRAGWNEQFF. For the CDR3, the DNA is TGTGCCAGCAGCTTAAGGGCAGGCTGGAATGAGCAGTTCTTC.

The chain joins TRBV6-5 to TRBJ2-2, with a possible D match to TRBD1 (6 bases). Looked up from germline, CDR1 is MNHEY and CDR2 is SVGAGI. The ends were cut back, 4 bases at V and 0 bases at J, with 9 bases in the middle. The CDR3 sequence is 15 residues long. CDR3 region: CASSFRDTNTGELFF. DNA for the CDR3: TGTGCCAGCAGTTTCCGGGACACGAACACCGGGGAGCTGTTTTTT.

The genes are TRBV12-3 or TRBV12-4 and TRBJ2-5; D is possibly TRBD1 (6 bases). This CDR3 is built from 16 residues. V was clipped by 5 bases and J by 3 bases, with 19 bases between them. The chain's CDR3 is CASSPQGFKIKETQYF. CDR3 nucleotides: TGTGCCAGCAGTCCCCAGGGGTTTAAGATCAAAGAGACCCAGTACTTC.

This chain joins TRBV5-1 and TRBJ1-2; 7 bases match TRBD1. CDR3 length equals 17 residues. Germline V gives CDR1 SGHRS, CDR2 YFSETQ. V shed 4 bases, J shed 0 bases, and the junction held 12 bases outside the gene matches. The CDR3 protein is CASSGEVGTEANYGYTF. The CDR3 region has the DNA TGCGCCAGCAGCGGAGAGGTAGGGACAGAAGCTAACTATGGCTACACCTTC.

This clonotype occurred a few times. J is TRBJ1-1 and V is TRBV4-1; tentatively, D is TRBD1 (6 bases). Trimming pared 4 bases from V and 1 base from J, leaving 19 bases between. Germline CDR1 reads MGHRA; CDR2 reads YSYEKL. This CDR3 contains 17 residues. In DNA form, the CDR3 reads TGCGCCAGCAGCCCCTCCCTCCCGGGACATAGGAACACTGAAGCTTTCTTT. This encodes CASSPSLPGHRNTEAFF.

The chain carries TRBV10-1 and TRBJ2-1; D is perhaps TRBD1 or TRBD2 (5 bases each). The germline V gene has CDR1 WNHNN and CDR2 SYGVQD (reference sequence). The CDR3 is 13 amino acids. The ends were cut back, 6 bases at V and 7 bases at J, with 13 bases in the middle. The CDR3: CASRDSNRNEQFF. CDR3 DNA sequence: TGCGCCAGCAGGGACTCCAACAGGAATGAGCAGTTCTTC.

The chain joins TRBV5-6 to TRBJ2-2; 8 positions match TRBD1. With 0 bases clipped from V and 3 bases from J, the junction kept 4 bases outside the gene matches. Germline CDR1 SGHDT, CDR2 YYEEEE. CDR3 length: 16 residues. The CDR3 DNA is TGTGCCAGCAGCTTGGGGCCGGGACAGGACACCGGGGAGCTGTTTTTT. It translates to CASSLGPGQDTGELFF.

V is TRBV20-1 and J is TRBJ1-5; 9 bases map to TRBD1. The CDR3 spans 15 residues. The V gene end was trimmed by 1 base and the J gene end by 2 bases; junction bases not matched to a gene: 3. Germline-derived CDR1 and CDR2 are DFQATT and SNEGSKA (reference sequence). The CDR3 DNA reads TGCAGTGCTAGAGGACAGGGGGGAGGCAATCAGCCCCAGCATTTT. Translation gives CSARGQGGGNQPQHF.

The CDR3 reads CASSLGRLAGQETQYF. The CDR3 DNA is TGTGCCAGCAGTTTGGGGAGACTAGCGGGTCAAGAGACCCAGTACTTC. The gene calls are TRBV12-3 or TRBV12-4 and TRBJ2-5, with 10 bases that match TRBD2. After removal of 3 bases from V and 2 bases from J, the junction contained 6 bases not matched to a gene. The CDR3 spans 16 residues.

This chain uses TRBV20-1 with TRBJ2-1; 8 bases line up with TRBD2. The closer fit of TRBJ2-5 to the DNA end suggests the J call may be wrong. The CDR3 length is 18 residues. Looked up from germline, CDR1 is DFQATT and CDR2 is SNEGSKA (reference sequence). CDR3 region: CSARDWPRTRGVVETQYF. Written as DNA, the CDR3 is TGCAGTGCTAGAGATTGGCCAAGGACGCGGGGGGTGGTGGAGACCCAGTACTTC.

V is TRBV24-1 and J is TRBJ1-1, with no clear D. Germline V CDR1 and CDR2: KGHDR, SFDVKD. The V and J ends lost 6 bases and 2 bases respectively, with 15 bases between them. The CDR3 totals 15 residues. Here the CDR3 reads CATSKNSDGNTEAFF. In DNA, the CDR3 is TGTGCCACCAGTAAAAACTCGGACGGAAACACTGAAGCTTTCTTT.

The chain combines TRBV7-2 with TRBJ1-1; D not resolved. The length of the CDR3 is 14 residues. The germline gives CDR1 SGHTA, CDR2 FQGNSA. Deletions cut 4 bases from V and 0 bases from J, with 9 bases between. CDR3 amino acids: CASSYQHMNTEAFF. The DNA of the CDR3 is TGTGCCAGCAGCTATCAACACATGAACACTGAAGCTTTCTTT.

The rearrangement links TRBV10-3 to TRBJ2-3; weak D call: TRBD1 (6 bases). V shed 4 bases and J shed 3 bases, with 11 bases lying between them. CDR1 and CDR2 from the germline V gene are ENHRY and SYGVKD. The CDR3 length is 14 residues. Here the CDR3 DNA reads TGTGCCATCAGTGCAGGGGCTGAGACAGATACGCAGTATTTT. As protein: CAISAGAETDTQYF.